These 14 T cell receptor beta chains came from one sample sequenced in a study of blood T cell repertoires in COVID-19. Assay: immunoSEQ multiplex PCR; the TCRdb copy retains only in-frame clones and omits some. Of some 45,000 clones listed, under 85% were seen once; the top ten hold 31%. Material: peripheral blood. The source is a woman of 80 years or more with acute or convalescent COVID-19.

The chain joins TRBV30 to TRBJ1-5, with 9 bases fitting TRBD1. Unmatched junction bases numbered 4, after V lost 0 bases and J lost 4 bases. This CDR3 has 15 residues. Germline-derived CDR1 and CDR2 are GTSNPN and SVGIG (reference sequence). CDR3 loop: CAWSVPGQGNQPQHF. In nucleotides, the CDR3 is TGTGCCTGGAGTGTCCCCGGACAGGGGAATCAGCCCCAGCATTTT.

The V and J genes are TRBV5-1 and TRBJ2-1; 14 bases align to TRBD2. Unmatched junction bases numbered 7, after V lost 3 bases and J lost 8 bases. Looked up from germline, CDR1 is SGHRS and CDR2 is YFSETQ. This CDR3 has 16 amino acids. CDR3 region: CASSSGTSGRVYEQFF. Written as DNA, the CDR3 is TGCGCCAGCAGCTCGGGGACTAGCGGGAGAGTTTATGAGCAGTTCTTC.

The rearrangement links TRBV10-2 to TRBJ1-1; a weak D match, TRBD1 (6 bases). The CDR3 runs 13 residues. CDR1 and CDR2 (germline): WSHSY, SAAADI. V was shortened by 7 bases and J by 1 base, with 10 bases between the two germline ends. The CDR3 coding sequence is TGCGCCAGCACAGAACAGGGGAACACTGAAGCTTTCTTT. Translated: CASTEQGNTEAFF.

The rearrangement links TRBV18 to TRBJ2-7, with D possibly matching TRBD2 (5 bases). Germline V gene data show CDR1 as KGHSH and CDR2 as LQKENI. This CDR3 has 15 residues. V dropped 0 bases and J dropped 9 bases, with 18 bases sitting between them. CDR3 loop: CASSPPGERFSTQYF. DNA for the CDR3: TGTGCCAGCTCACCACCTGGCGAGCGGTTCTCGACGCAGTACTTC.

The chain employs TRBV5-1 and TRBJ1-4; D not resolved. Germline values: CDR1 SGHRS, CDR2 YFSETQ. The CDR3 consists of 14 residues. V lost 1 base and J 8 bases, leaving 12 bases between the germline ends. CDR3 amino acids: CASSLTQTGEKLFF. The DNA of the CDR3 is TGCGCCAGCAGCTTGACCCAGACTGGGGAAAAACTGTTTTTT.

This clone appeared a few times. V is TRBV7-2 and J is TRBJ1-2, with D possibly matching TRBD1 (6 bases). In germline, CDR1 is SGHTA, CDR2 FQGNSA. Deletions cut 5 bases from V and 2 bases from J, with 9 bases between. The CDR3 is made up of 13 amino acids. The CDR3 DNA reads TGTGCCAGCAGCCCAACAGGGAACTATGGCTACACCTTC. Amino acids: CASSPTGNYGYTF.

The chain recombines TRBV2 with TRBJ1-5; the D gene is possibly TRBD1 (6 bases). V lost 8 bases and J 6 bases, leaving 17 bases between the germline ends. CDR1 and CDR2 from the germline V gene are SNHLY and FYNNEI. This CDR3 region has 14 residues. The CDR3 reads CASAEQDRSQPQHF. CDR3 in DNA: TGTGCCAGCGCAGAACAGGACAGAAGTCAGCCCCAGCATTTT. Full variable domain (rest looked up from reference TRBV2 and TRBJ1-5): EPEVTQTPSHQVTQMGQEVILRCVPISNHLYFYWYRQILGQKVEFLVSFYNNEISEKSEIFDDQFSVERPDGSNFTLKIRSTKLEDSAMYFCASAEQDRSQPQHFGDGTRLSIL.

The chain recombines TRBV6-6 with TRBJ2-1, with D perhaps matching TRBD1 (6 bases). CDR1 is MNHNY, CDR2 SVGAGI, per germline (reference sequence). This CDR3 region has 15 residues. The V end was cut by 8 bases, the J end by 6 bases, with 20 bases between. The CDR3 sequence is CASRPYRDTLNEQFF. In DNA, the CDR3 is TGTGCCAGCCGTCCTTACAGGGACACCCTCAATGAGCAGTTCTTC.

The rearrangement uses TRBV7-2 and TRBJ1-3, with D hard to call. Per germline, CDR1 SGHTA and CDR2 FQGNSA. V dropped 4 bases and J dropped 2 bases, with 9 bases sitting between them. CDR3 length: 14 amino acids. The CDR3 loop reads CASSSTSAGNTIYF. DNA for the CDR3: TGTGCCAGCAGCTCAACTAGTGCTGGAAACACCATATATTTT.

The chain employs TRBV7-2 and TRBJ2-1; TRBD1 matches 10 bases. The CDR3 length is 16 residues. Trimming removed 4 bases from V and 6 bases from J; junction bases left unmatched: 9. The V gene's germline CDR1 is SGHTA and CDR2 FQGNSA. The CDR3 sequence is CASSSSGTGVFNEQFF. Written as DNA, the CDR3 is TGTGCCAGCAGCTCTTCCGGGACAGGGGTTTTCAATGAGCAGTTCTTC. The variable domain in full, with the rest retrieved from reference TRBV7-2 and TRBJ2-1, is GAGVSQSPSNKVTEKGKDVELRCDPISGHTALYWYRQSLGQGLEFLIYFQGNSAPDKSGLPSDRFSAERTGGSVSTLTIQRTQQEDSAVYLCASSSSGTGVFNEQFFGPGTRLTVL.

This clone was counted only a few times. The V and J genes are TRBV27 and TRBJ1-1, with a tentative D call TRBD1 (6 bases). CDR1 is MNHEY and CDR2 is SMNVEV in the germline V gene (reference sequence). The CDR3 contains 13 residues. V lost 6 bases to trimming and J lost 4 bases, with 12 bases between them. The CDR3 DNA reads TGTGCCAGCAGCGCCAGGGGTGGCACTGAAGCTTTCTTT. This encodes CASSARGGTEAFF.

V usage is TRBV4-1 and J usage is TRBJ1-5; unclear D gene. The germline V gene encodes CDR1 MGHRA and CDR2 YSYEKL. Trimming removed 4 bases at V and 7 bases at J, with 14 bases between. The CDR3 consists of 14 residues. The CDR3 loop is CASSPEEGRQPQHF. CDR3 coding DNA: TGCGCCAGCAGCCCAGAGGAGGGAAGACAGCCCCAGCATTTT.

The chain recombines TRBV12-3 or TRBV12-4 with TRBJ2-2; D ambiguous. This CDR3 has 13 residues. Trimming cost V 6 bases and J 3 bases, with 8 bases left between them. The CDR3 nucleotides are TGTGCCAGCAGCAAGGAGTACACCGGGGAGCTGTTTTTT. Its translation: CASSKEYTGELFF.

This rearrangement joins TRBV6-5 to TRBJ1-4, with 11 bases identical to TRBD1. Germline trimming cut 5 bases from V and 8 bases from J; bases unmatched to any gene: 4. The CDR3 runs 14 residues. Germline CDR1 and CDR2: MNHEY and SVGAGI. Here the CDR3 reads CASSPGTGGEKLFF. Written as DNA, the CDR3 is TGTGCCAGCAGTCCCGGGACAGGGGGAGAAAAACTGTTTTTT.